Presented here are 16 T cell receptor beta chains from one specimen sequenced in a study of STAT5B mutations in CD4+ large granular lymphocyte leukemia. Here immunoSEQ multiplex PCR was the method, and the copy in TCRdb shows in-frame clones only, minus some. The top ten clones hold about 1.1% of a sample with about 26,000 clones, approximately 84% of them seen once. Sequenced material: CD4+ T cells from blood buffy coats. These TCRs come from a human donor in good health.

The genes are TRBV27 and TRBJ1-1; tentative D call: TRBD1 (5 bases). This CDR3 contains 17 residues. The V end lost 7 bases, the J end lost 2 bases, and 23 bases lay between the germline ends. Germline loops: CDR1 MNHEY, CDR2 SMNVEV (reference sequence). Here the CDR3 reads CASTPRDPARPNTEAFF. The CDR3 bases are TGTGCCAGCACCCCCAGGGACCCGGCGAGACCTAACACTGAAGCTTTCTTT.

The V and J genes are TRBV15 and TRBJ2-1; TRBD1 or TRBD2 may be the D gene (5 bases each). Between the trimmed V and J ends, which lost 4 bases and 9 bases, there was a span of 10 bases. The CDR3 consists of 12 residues. Germline loops: CDR1 LNHNV, CDR2 YYDKDF (reference sequence). CDR3: CATSTRGVEQFF. CDR3 sequence (DNA): TGTGCCACCAGCACCCGAGGGGTTGAGCAGTTCTTC. Drawing the rest from reference TRBV15 and TRBJ2-1, the complete variable domain is DAMVIQNPRYQVTQFGKPVTLSCSQTLNHNVMYWYQQKSSQAPKLLFHYYDKDFNNEADTPDNFQSRRPNTSFCFLDIRSPGLGDTAMYLCATSTRGVEQFFGPGTRLTVL.

The rearrangement uses TRBV5-1 and TRBJ2-1; 13 bases map to TRBD2. Germline CDR1 and CDR2: SGHRS and YFSETQ. This CDR3 has 16 residues. V was clipped by 4 bases and J by 8 bases; unmatched bases: 9. CDR3 sequence: CASSRSLAGGRDEQFF. CDR3 in DNA: TGCGCCAGCAGCCGCTCACTAGCGGGAGGGAGAGATGAGCAGTTCTTC.

The chain uses TRBV7-2 and TRBJ2-3, with 8 positions matching TRBD1. J was trimmed by 3 bases and V by 5 bases; bases with no gene match: 4. The CDR3 is 14 residues long. Germline values: CDR1 SGHTA, CDR2 FQGNSA. Here the CDR3 reads CASSPQGATDTQYF. In nucleotides, the CDR3 is TGTGCCAGCAGCCCTCAGGGGGCGACAGATACGCAGTATTTT.

The gene calls are TRBV4-1 and TRBJ2-5, with 7 bases matching TRBD2. Trimming cost V 0 bases and J 4 bases; bases outside gene matches: 5. The V gene's germline CDR1 is MGHRA and CDR2 YSYEKL. The CDR3 spans 15 residues. CDR3 sequence (DNA): TGCGCCAGCAGCCAAGATACGGGGGGTTTAGAGACCCAGTACTTC. Its translation: CASSQDTGGLETQYF.

This chain links TRBV2 with TRBJ1-1, with D possibly being TRBD1 (6 bases). The germline gives CDR1 SNHLY, CDR2 FYNNEI. The CDR3 consists of 13 residues. V gave up 4 bases and J gave up 8 bases, with 14 bases separating them. The CDR3: CASSAEGVAEAFF. The CDR3, as DNA: TGTGCCAGCAGTGCTGAGGGGGTAGCGGAAGCTTTCTTT.

The chain links TRBV30 to TRBJ2-3; 8 nucleotides agree with TRBD2. V shed 2 bases and J 1 base; nucleotides not matched to a gene: 5. The CDR3 totals 15 residues. In germline, CDR1 is GTSNPN, CDR2 SVGIG (reference sequence). The DNA for the CDR3 is TGTGCCTGGAGTCCCGGGACTAGGGGCACAGATACGCAGTATTTT. It specifies CAWSPGTRGTDTQYF.

CDR3: CASSSDRAFNQPQHF. The CDR3 DNA follows: TGTGCCAGTAGTTCCGACAGGGCCTTTAATCAGCCCCAGCATTTT. The V and J genes are TRBV19 and TRBJ1-5; 7 bases are a match to TRBD1. CDR3 size: 15 residues. CDR1 is LNHDA, CDR2 SQIVND, per germline (reference sequence). V shed 5 bases and J 4 bases; nucleotides not matched to a gene: 8. Full variable domain (outside the CDR3, taken from reference TRBV19 and TRBJ1-5): DGGITQSPKYLFRKEGQNVTLSCEQNLNHDAMYWYRQDPGQGLRLIYYSQIVNDFQKGDIAEGYSVSREKKESFPLTVTSAQKNPTAFYLCASSSDRAFNQPQHFGDGTRLSIL.

Here the CDR3 DNA reads TGTGCCTGGATAGCGAGCGGGAGCCCCCCCAATGAGCAGTTCTTC. Translating gives CAWIASGSPPNEQFF. The V call is TRBV30, the J call TRBJ2-1, with 8 bases that match TRBD2. V gave up 4 bases and J gave up 6 bases; unmatched junction bases: 11. CDR1 is GTSNPN, CDR2 SVGIG, per germline (reference sequence). The CDR3 contains 15 residues.

CDR3 in amino acids: CASSSLSQGAWQETQYF. The CDR3 DNA reads TGTGCCAGCAGTTCCCTTTCCCAGGGGGCCTGGCAAGAGACCCAGTACTTC. The chain employs TRBV28 and TRBJ2-5, with 8 nucleotides matching TRBD1. This CDR3 has 17 residues. The germline CDR1 and CDR2 sequences are MDHEN and SYDVKM. V gave up 4 bases and J gave up 2 bases; unmatched junction bases: 12.

This clone has only one observation. The chain joins TRBV5-4 to TRBJ2-3; no clear D gene. V gave up 5 bases and J gave up 6 bases, with 13 bases separating them. This CDR3 region has 13 residues. Germline V gene lookup returns CDR1 SGHNT and CDR2 YYREEE (reference sequence). CDR3 bases: TGTGCCAGCAGAACGTTAGCATCGGATACGCAGTATTTT. This sequence encodes CASRTLASDTQYF.

This clone was counted a single time. The V gene is TRBV7-3, the J gene TRBJ1-6, with D perhaps matching TRBD1 (6 bases). V was pared by 5 bases and J by 9 bases, with 11 bases between. The germline V gene encodes CDR1 SGHTA and CDR2 FQGTGA. The CDR3 contains 13 residues. The CDR3 sequence is CASSQTGGSPLHF. Written as DNA, the CDR3 is TGTGCCAGCAGCCAGACAGGCGGTTCACCCCTCCACTTT.

This clone was seen a handful of times. This chain uses TRBV6-1 with TRBJ1-6; D call uncertain. In germline, CDR1 is MNHNS, CDR2 SASEGT. V lost 0 bases and J lost 8, with 8 bases in between. This CDR3 is 14 amino acids long. This chain's CDR3 is CASSEAPKDSPLHF. CDR3 nucleotide sequence: TGTGCCAGCAGTGAAGCCCCGAAAGATTCACCCCTCCACTTT.

The chain uses TRBV5-1 and TRBJ2-2; the D gene is possibly TRBD2 (5 bases). Germline loops: CDR1 SGHRS, CDR2 YFSETQ. This CDR3 has 16 residues. V was cut by 4 bases and J by 0 bases, with 13 bases left in between. DNA for the CDR3: TGCGCCAGCAGCGTTCGTGGAGCGGCGAACACCGGGGAGCTGTTTTTT. Residues: CASSVRGAANTGELFF. The full variable domain, completed using reference TRBV5-1 and TRBJ2-2, is KAGVTQTPRYLIKTRGQQVTLSCSPISGHRSVSWYQQTPGQGLQFLFEYFSETQRNKGNFPGRFSGRQFSNSRSEMNVSTLELGDSALYLCASSVRGAANTGELFFGEGSRLTVL.

The chain couples TRBV7-6 to TRBJ2-2; D assignment may be TRBD1 or TRBD2 (5 bases each). The germline V gene encodes CDR1 SGHVS and CDR2 FNYEAQ. The CDR3 sequence is 15 residues long. V lost 4 bases and J 6 bases, leaving 15 bases between the germline ends. In DNA, the CDR3 is TGTGCCAGCAGCTCCAGGGCGGCGGGTCCCGGGGAGCTGTTTTTT. It specifies CASSSRAAGPGELFF. The whole variable domain, remainder taken from reference TRBV7-6 and TRBJ2-2, is GAGVSQSPRYKVTKRGQDVALRCDPISGHVSLYWYRQALGQGPEFLTYFNYEAQQDKSGLPNDRFSAERPEGSISTLTIQRTEQRDSAMYRCASSSRAAGPGELFFGEGSRLTVL.

The chain recombines TRBV10-3 with TRBJ1-2; 7 bases are shared with TRBD1. The germline gives CDR1 ENHRY, CDR2 SYGVKD. The V gene end was trimmed by 3 bases and the J gene end by 7 bases; junction bases not matched to a gene: 8. The length of the CDR3 is 14 residues. This CDR3 reads CAISEGRGIGGYTF. The CDR3 bases are TGTGCCATCAGTGAAGGCAGGGGGATTGGTGGCTACACCTTC.